This T cell receptor beta chain was recorded in a study of shared clonotypes between healthy human individuals. CDR1 SGHNT and CDR2 YYREEE come from the germline V gene (reference sequence). The germline V and J ends were trimmed by 5 bases and 4 bases, with 12 bases remaining between them. This CDR3 comprises 13 residues. For sorted subsets, about 200 ng DNA per replicate equaled about 31,000 T cell genomes. Per the original methods: ImmunoSEQ sequences covered only the junction and lacked quality scores; filtering therefore differed. Sequencing used immunoSEQ multiplex PCR; TCRdb keeps in-frame clones, though not all of them. V, J and clone size are taken as reported in that table, and D and trimming were inferred from the DNA itself. The repertoire holds around 2.5 million clones, roughly 93% seen once, with roughly 0.39% in the top ten. Negatively enriched CD4+ T cells were divided by CD45RA into naive and memory.

There are a few counts of this clone. The sequence derives from a young man in good health. Some clones in this sample may be carry-over from other donors' samples. The sample comprised naive CD4+ T cells from PBMCs. Indicated subset: CD45RA+ positively selected. This chain uses TRBV5-4 with TRBJ1-1; D perhaps matches TRBD1 (6 bases). The CDR3 coding sequence is TGTGCCAGCAGTGAGGGAGGGGGCACTGAAGCTTTCTTT. Translation gives CASSEGGGTEAFF.